These 26 T cell receptor beta chains originate from one sample sequenced in a study of blood T cell repertoires in COVID-19. Data came from immunoSEQ multiplex PCR; TCRdb stores just in-frame clones and leaves some out. The sample carries over 100,000 clones, 70% to 90% recorded once. Sequencing used peripheral blood. These receptors all stem from a man aged 50 or older with acute or convalescent COVID-19.

Only a few counts were recorded for this clone. V usage is TRBV28 and J usage is TRBJ1-1; D possibly corresponds to TRBD1 (5 bases). This CDR3 is built from 17 residues. V was clipped by 3 bases and J by 0 bases, with 17 bases between them. Germline V gene sequence: CDR1 MDHEN, CDR2 SYDVKM. As DNA, the CDR3 is TGTGCCAGCAGTTTCCGGCAGGGACTTCAAATGAACACTGAAGCTTTCTTT. This translates into CASSFRQGLQMNTEAFF.

This chain uses TRBV7-8 with TRBJ1-3, with D unclear. The CDR3 spans 15 residues. CDR1 and CDR2 (germline): SGHVS, FQNEAQ. The V end lost 8 bases, the J end lost 0 bases, and 14 bases lay between the germline ends. This chain's CDR3 is CASARTVSSGNTIYF. The CDR3 nucleotides are TGTGCCAGCGCGCGTACAGTGTCCTCTGGAAACACCATATATTTT.

The rearrangement joins TRBV15 to TRBJ1-2, with a weak D call TRBD1 (6 bases). The CDR3 is 18 residues long. Trimming pared 5 bases from V and 2 bases from J, leaving 24 bases between. Germline V gene sequence: CDR1 LNHNV, CDR2 YYDKDF (reference sequence). DNA of the CDR3: TGTGCCACCAGCCGCAACTACGGGACACCAACAGCGAACTATGGCTACACCTTC. Residues: CATSRNYGTPTANYGYTF.

The chain couples TRBV4-1 to TRBJ1-3; D not certain. Germline V gene data show CDR1 as MGHRA and CDR2 as YSYEKL. The CDR3 is made up of 16 amino acids. Trimming took 4 bases from V and 8 from J, leaving 21 bases between them. The CDR3 coding sequence is TGCGCCAGCAGCCGAAAAGAGTTACCTCTGGAGGACACCATATATTTT. Translated: CASSRKELPLEDTIYF.

The chain is built from TRBV6-5 and TRBJ2-5; D gene ambiguous. CDR3 size: 14 residues. V dropped 0 bases and J dropped 1 base, with 6 bases sitting between them. The germline CDR1 and CDR2 sequences are MNHEY and SVGAGI. The CDR3 region is CASSYSQVQETQYF. The CDR3 DNA follows: TGTGCCAGCAGTTACTCCCAGGTCCAAGAGACCCAGTACTTC.

This chain links TRBV28 with TRBJ1-2; 8 positions agree with TRBD1. The CDR3 consists of 14 residues. V lost 8 bases and J lost 5; bases outside the gene matches: 10. Germline V gives CDR1 MDHEN, CDR2 SYDVKM. The CDR3 region is CASSPQDRVYGYTF. CDR3 bases: TGTGCCAGCTCACCTCAGGACAGGGTATATGGCTACACCTTC.

V and J are TRBV12-5 and TRBJ2-5, with 11 bases matching TRBD1. CDR3 length equals 17 residues. CDR1 is LGHNT, CDR2 FRNRAP, per germline. The ends lost 4 bases at V and 5 bases at J; junction bases unmatched: 12. The chain's CDR3 is CASGSGTGGLGGETQYF. In DNA, the CDR3 is TGTGCTAGTGGTTCCGGGACAGGGGGGTTGGGAGGGGAGACCCAGTACTTC.

This sequence joins TRBV2 and TRBJ1-6; D ambiguous. This CDR3 comprises 12 residues. Looked up from germline, CDR1 is SNHLY and CDR2 is FYNNEI. Trimming left V 8 bases short and J 10 bases short, with 12 bases between. The CDR3 nucleotides read TGTGCCAGCCGGCGGGTTGGGTCACCCCTCCACTTT. Protein product: CASRRVGSPLHF.

V is TRBV4-1 and J is TRBJ1-4; no clear D gene. The CDR3 consists of 18 residues. V lost 8 bases to trimming and J lost 0 bases, with 22 bases between them. Per germline, CDR1 MGHRA and CDR2 YSYEKL. The CDR3 nucleotides read TGCGCCAGCGCCCCTAGGCAAGGCCGACTTGCAACTAATGAAAAACTGTTTTTT. This sequence encodes CASAPRQGRLATNEKLFF.

This chain connects TRBV28 to TRBJ1-4, with D perhaps matching TRBD1 (5 bases). Trimming took off 0 bases at V and 5 bases at J, with 7 bases between the two ends. The CDR3 totals 14 residues. From germline, CDR1 is MDHEN and CDR2 SYDVKM. CDR3 loop: CASSLWGGNEKLFF. Here the CDR3 DNA reads TGTGCCAGCAGTTTATGGGGGGGGAATGAAAAACTGTTTTTT.

The table lists this clone with a count of one. The V gene is TRBV5-6, the J gene TRBJ1-1; 7 bases match TRBD1. Losses at the gene ends were 2 bases for V and 11 bases for J; bases not matched to a gene: 6. CDR1 and CDR2 (germline): SGHDT, YYEEEE. The CDR3 has 12 amino acids. The CDR3 is CASSLGGGRAFF. CDR3 DNA sequence: TGTGCCAGCAGCTTAGGGGGCGGGCGGGCTTTCTTT.

The count of this clone is one. The J gene is TRBJ1-2, the V gene TRBV7-9, with D hard to call. Trimming shortened V by 3 bases and J by 3 bases, and 8 bases separated the two germline ends. The CDR3 is 13 residues long. The germline CDR1 and CDR2 sequences are SEHNR and FQNEAQ (reference sequence). The CDR3 here is CASSLEGYYGYTF. For the CDR3, the DNA is TGTGCCAGCAGCTTGGAGGGCTACTATGGCTACACCTTC.

V and J are TRBV28 and TRBJ1-3; D unresolved. Deletions cut 8 bases from V and 9 bases from J, with 17 bases between. This CDR3 has 13 residues. CDR1 is MDHEN and CDR2 is SYDVKM in the germline V gene. The DNA of the CDR3 is TGTGCCAGCTATGGTCCGTTGGGGAGCACCATATATTTT. This codes for CASYGPLGSTIYF.

This clone has only a few counts. V usage is TRBV6-5 and J usage is TRBJ2-3, with D perhaps TRBD2 (6 bases). The CDR3 consists of 14 residues. Deletions cut 6 bases from V and 6 bases from J, with 16 bases between. The germline CDR1 and CDR2 sequences are MNHEY and SVGAGI. The CDR3, as DNA: TGTGCCAGCAGCCGTAGCGGCCTTCGGGATACGCAGTATTTT. Protein sequence: CASSRSGLRDTQYF.

The CDR3 loop reads CAWSVRSRQYHGYTF. In nucleotides, the CDR3 is TGTGCCTGGAGTGTACGTTCCAGGCAGTACCATGGCTACACCTTC. The rearrangement links TRBV30 to TRBJ1-2; D gene unclear. V lost 0 bases, J lost 6 bases, and 17 bases lay in between. The length of the CDR3 is 15 residues. Germline-derived CDR1 and CDR2 are GTSNPN and SVGIG (reference sequence).

The rearrangement uses TRBV6-1 and TRBJ1-1, with TRBD1 matching 9 bases. Unmatched junction bases numbered 12, after V lost 2 bases and J lost 5 bases. Germline V lookup: CDR1 MNHNS, CDR2 SASEGT. The CDR3 covers 17 residues. The CDR3 is CASSENPYGDRVTEAFF. The DNA of the CDR3 is TGTGCCAGCAGTGAAAATCCTTATGGGGACAGGGTGACTGAAGCTTTCTTT.

This clone has just one count. The CDR3 bases are TGTGCCAGCAGTTACCCGGGACAGGGGAGGAATTCACCCCTCCACTTT. As protein: CASSYPGQGRNSPLHF. This rearrangement joins TRBV6-6 to TRBJ1-6, with 10 nucleotides matching TRBD1. CDR1 and CDR2 (germline): MNHNY, SVGAGI (reference sequence). The CDR3 consists of 16 residues. J gave up 7 bases and V 2 bases, and 5 bases lay outside the gene matches.

This chain connects TRBV21-1 to TRBJ1-4; the table's TRBD1 call for D was not verified on the DNA. TRBV21-1 is listed as a pseudogene. This CDR3 spans 15 amino acids. The DNA for the CDR3 is TGTGCCAGCAGCCTTCGGACAGGGATTAATGAAAAACTGTTTTTT. This codes for CASSLRTGINEKLFF.

The chain's CDR3 is CAVKEGRDEAFF. CDR3 DNA: TGTGCCGTAAAGGAGGGGAGGGACGAAGCTTTCTTT. The rearrangement joins TRBV19 to TRBJ1-1, with D perhaps TRBD1 (5 bases). The CDR3 runs to 12 residues. Deletions cut 11 bases from V and 8 bases from J, with 18 bases between. Germline V gives CDR1 LNHDA, CDR2 SQIVND (reference sequence).

J is TRBJ2-2 and V is TRBV5-8; D is unresolved. The germline V gene has CDR1 SGHTS and CDR2 YDEGEE. The CDR3 is made up of 12 amino acids. V gave up 0 bases and J gave up 7 bases, with 4 bases separating them. Here the CDR3 DNA reads TGTGCCAGCAGCTTGGACGGCGGGGAGCTGTTTTTT. Translating it yields CASSLDGGELFF.

CDR3 sequence (DNA): TGTGCCAGCAGCTCCTATTCCGGGACAGCGAACACTGAAGCTTTCTTT. Amino acid sequence: CASSSYSGTANTEAFF. This chain connects TRBV5-4 to TRBJ1-1, with 7 bases identical to TRBD1. The CDR3 loop spans 16 amino acids. V was pared by 3 bases and J by 1 base, with 9 bases of the junction left unmatched. In germline, CDR1 is SGHNT, CDR2 YYREEE (reference sequence).

The chain couples TRBV18 to TRBJ1-5; D might be TRBD1 (6 bases). This CDR3 has 13 amino acids. Trimming cost V 3 bases and J 15 bases, with 18 bases left between them. Germline V gene sequence: CDR1 KGHSH, CDR2 LQKENI. The CDR3 DNA is TGTGCCAGCTCACCCACCCCAGGGGACCTTGTGCATTTT. Its translation: CASSPTPGDLVHF.

V is TRBV7-9 and J is TRBJ1-2; 10 bases are shared with TRBD1. The J segment lost 4 bases and the V segment lost 2 bases, leaving 13 bases of the junction unmatched. Germline assignment: CDR1 SEHNR and CDR2 FQNEAQ (reference sequence). There are 18 residues in the CDR3. The CDR3 spells CASSLFSLRTGGSYGYTF. CDR3 nucleotide sequence: TGTGCCAGCAGCTTATTTAGTTTGCGGACAGGGGGTTCCTATGGCTACACCTTC.

V and J are TRBV11-2 and TRBJ1-1; no reliable D call. Deletions cut 4 bases from V and 0 bases from J, with 12 bases between. This CDR3 spans 15 amino acids. Germline V CDR1 and CDR2: SGHAT, FQNNGV. CDR3 protein: CASSYLRRVNTEAFF. The CDR3 region has the DNA TGTGCCAGCAGCTACCTCCGGCGGGTGAACACTGAAGCTTTCTTT.

The rearrangement joins TRBV18 to TRBJ2-7; 10 bases line up with TRBD1. CDR3 size: 13 residues. Trimming at V came to 3 bases and at J to 5 bases, leaving 1 base not matched to a gene. Germline loops: CDR1 KGHSH, CDR2 LQKENI. The CDR3 DNA is TGTGCCAGCTCACCCGGGACAGGGGACGAGCAGTACTTC. It translates to CASSPGTGDEQYF.

The chain carries TRBV20-1 and TRBJ1-1, with D perhaps matching TRBD1 (6 bases). V shed 5 bases and J shed 9 bases, with 13 bases lying between them. CDR1 is DFQATT and CDR2 is SNEGSKA in the germline V gene (reference sequence). This CDR3 contains 11 residues. CDR3 in amino acids: CSAALDRQAFF. CDR3 sequence (DNA): TGCAGTGCTGCATTGGACAGACAAGCTTTCTTT.